The rows below give T cell receptor beta chains drawn from one sample of a study of blood T cell repertoires in COVID-19. Generated by immunoSEQ multiplex PCR, the TCRdb table keeps only in-frame clones and is missing some. Here the sample spans about 68,000 clones, 90% to 95% being singletons. Sequenced material: peripheral blood. These receptor sequences come from a man aged 40-49 years with COVID-19, enrolled during active disease. CDR3s leave out the opening cysteine and the closing phenylalanine or tryptophan.

>TRBV10-1|TRBJ1-1|13
ASSESGQGNTEAF
>TRBV2|TRBJ2-1|12
ASVGGIAYNEQF
>TRBV4-1|TRBJ2-2|17
ASSQGLLAGGPNTGELF
>TRBV29-1|TRBJ1-1|13
SVTLLERGWPEAF
>TRBV23-1|TRBJ2-7|11
ASRQRRGFEQY
>TRBV19|TRBJ1-5|14
ASSRTGGLSNQPQH
>TRBV19|TRBJ1-5|9
ASSGRGPQH
>TRBV28|TRBJ1-2|11
ASSLLGSYGYT
>TRBV2|TRBJ1-1|12
ASRATGLNTEAF
>TRBV3-1/TRBV3-2|TRBJ1-5|10
ASTTGGQPQH
>TRBV27|TRBJ2-7|12
ASSPGGPAHEQY
>TRBV19|TRBJ1-6|17
ASTDQGTFGSSYNSPLH
>TRBV5-1|TRBJ2-7|13
ASSLTLGGDNEQY
>TRBV4-1|TRBJ1-3|14
ASSQGGARSGNTIY
>TRBV12-3/TRBV12-4|TRBJ2-1|11
ATGLATNNEQF
>TRBV27|TRBJ2-1|7
ARNSEQF
>TRBV19|TRBJ1-4|13
ASRDRDTINEKLF
>TRBV5-6|TRBJ1-5|11
ASSFRSSRAQH
>TRBV4-2|TRBJ1-4|15
ASSQVGPGQEAEKLF
>TRBV5-1|TRBJ1-2|11
ASSFTRGYGYT
>TRBV5-1|TRBJ1-1|11
ASSSQGVTEAF
>TRBV13|TRBJ1-1|11
ASARGQVYGAF
>TRBV7-9|TRBJ1-2|13
ASSPGTAVAGGYT
>TRBV18|TRBJ2-1|11
ASSRDRDPEQF
>TRBV5-1|TRBJ2-7|13
ASSLLTSGVYEQY
>TRBV19|TRBJ1-4|13
ASRTSGTGREKLF
>TRBV19|TRBJ1-1|11
ATLTGIGTEAF
>TRBV19|TRBJ1-1|11
ASSRAENTEAF
>TRBV2|TRBJ1-1|14
ASSGDRGMGNTEAF
>TRBV28|TRBJ1-5|13
ASRPPGSGNQPQH
>TRBV6-5|TRBJ1-6|12
ASSYGDTNSPLH
>TRBV19|TRBJ2-1|10
ASSSRGSEQF
>TRBV7-9|TRBJ2-5|12
ASSPTAGSGTQY
>TRBV20-1|TRBJ2-2|13
SASATGTSPGELF
>TRBV5-4|TRBJ2-5|14
ASSKGTGGIQETQY
>TRBV10-2|TRBJ2-5|12
ASRGLGTQETQY
>TRBV7-9|TRBJ2-3|13
ATAWGRTSTDTQY
>TRBV3-1/TRBV3-2|TRBJ2-1|18
ASSLPRTSGGLRPYNEQF
>TRBV30|TRBJ2-3|13
AWNEGGVGTDTQY
>TRBV2|TRBJ1-4|12
ASSAQATNEKLF
>TRBV6-5|TRBJ1-6|11
ASADRGVSPLH
>TRBV3-1/TRBV3-2|TRBJ2-1|12
ASSPQGKNNEQF
>TRBV9|TRBJ1-2|10
ASSPGLYGYT
>TRBV7-6|TRBJ1-6|12
ASSAGSYNSPLH
>TRBV12-5|TRBJ2-7|16
ASGLVQISDRGSVEQY
>TRBV3-1/TRBV3-2|TRBJ1-3|13
ASSHFRTDGNTIY
>TRBV11-2|TRBJ2-1|12
ASSFGGSHNEQF
>TRBV5-4|TRBJ2-2|12
ASSPGGNTGELF
>TRBV7-9|TRBJ1-2|10
ASSGTILGYT
>TRBV3-1/TRBV3-2|TRBJ1-6|11
ASSHGGNSPLH
>TRBV6-5|TRBJ2-7|10
ASSMGEREQY